The entry below gives a single T cell receptor (beta chain) sequence along with its context. This record belongs to a study of blood T cell repertoires in COVID-19. V was cut by 1 base and J by 6 bases, with 13 bases left in between. CDR1 and CDR2 (germline): SGHVS, FQNEAQ. The length of the CDR3 is 14 residues. TCRdb's table, derived via immunoSEQ multiplex PCR, lists solely in-frame clones and lacks some. The sample holds approximately 76,000 clones, roughly 86% seen once. The sample was peripheral blood. The J gene is TRBJ2-7, the V gene TRBV7-8; tentative D call: TRBD1 (7 bases). The receptor was derived from a woman aged 55-75 years with acute or convalescent COVID-19. The CDR3, as DNA: TGTGCCAGCAGCTTAGGGAGTCAGGGGGGCGAGCAGTACTTC. Its translation: CASSLGSQGGEQYF.